This paragraph covers one TCR beta chain sequence. The data originate from a study of blood T cell repertoires in COVID-19. Study overall: Sites in the United States, Italy and Spain provided acute and convalescent COVID-19 samples. Sources were T cells, B-cell-depleted T cells, or PBMCs; the material itself was cDNA or gDNA.

Original processing methods: Amplification from reference gene primers served as the basis for estimated nucleated cell counts. The repertoire was sequenced with immunoSEQ multiplex PCR; TCRdb's copy has only in-frame clones and lacks some. V and J calls and clone size are those listed in that table; D and trimming were worked out from the DNA. The sample lists a few hundred thousand clones, more than 65% occurring once. The sequence was collected from a man between 50 and 59 years old with active or convalescent COVID-19. The sequenced sample was peripheral blood.

CDR3 sequence: CASSDQGAGYEQYF. The CDR3 nucleotides are TGTGCCAGCAGTGATCAGGGGGCGGGCTACGAGCAGTACTTC. V usage is TRBV2 and J usage is TRBJ2-7; 8 bases match TRBD1. With V trimmed by 3 bases and J by 3 bases, 4 bases remained unmatched. The CDR3 loop spans 14 amino acids. Germline CDR1 and CDR2: SNHLY and FYNNEI.